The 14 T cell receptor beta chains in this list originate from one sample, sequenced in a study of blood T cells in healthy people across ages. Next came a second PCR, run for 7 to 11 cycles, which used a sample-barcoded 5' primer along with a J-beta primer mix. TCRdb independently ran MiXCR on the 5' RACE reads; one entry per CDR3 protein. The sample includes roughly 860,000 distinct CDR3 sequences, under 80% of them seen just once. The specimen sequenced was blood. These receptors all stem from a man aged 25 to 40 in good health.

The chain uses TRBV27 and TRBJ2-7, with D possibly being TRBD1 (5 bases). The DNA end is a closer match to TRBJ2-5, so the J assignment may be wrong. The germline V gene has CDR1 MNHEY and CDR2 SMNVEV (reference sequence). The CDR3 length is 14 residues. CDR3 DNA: TGTGCCAGCAGTTTACCAGGGTTTGGAGAGACCCAGTACTTC. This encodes CASSLPGFGETQYF.

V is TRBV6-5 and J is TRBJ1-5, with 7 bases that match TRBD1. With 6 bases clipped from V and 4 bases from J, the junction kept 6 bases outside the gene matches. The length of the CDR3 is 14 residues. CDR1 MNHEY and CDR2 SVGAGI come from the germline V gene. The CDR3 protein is CASSSQGLNQPQHF. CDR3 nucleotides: TGTGCCAGCAGCTCACAGGGGTTGAATCAGCCCCAGCATTTT.

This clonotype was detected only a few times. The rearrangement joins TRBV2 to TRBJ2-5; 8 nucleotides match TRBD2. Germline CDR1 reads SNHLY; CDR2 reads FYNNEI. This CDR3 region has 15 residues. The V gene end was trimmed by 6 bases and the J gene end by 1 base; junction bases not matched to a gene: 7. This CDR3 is CASRFGGALQETQYF. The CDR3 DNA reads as TGTGCCAGCAGATTCGGGGGGGCCCTCCAAGAGACCCAGTACTTC.

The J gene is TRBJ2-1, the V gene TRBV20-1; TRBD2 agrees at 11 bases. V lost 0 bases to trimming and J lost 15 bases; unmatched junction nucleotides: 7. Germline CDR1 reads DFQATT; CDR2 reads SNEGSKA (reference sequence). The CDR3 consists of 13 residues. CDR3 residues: CSARENSGGEVFF. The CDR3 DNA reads TGCAGTGCTAGAGAGAATAGCGGGGGGGAAGTGTTCTTC.

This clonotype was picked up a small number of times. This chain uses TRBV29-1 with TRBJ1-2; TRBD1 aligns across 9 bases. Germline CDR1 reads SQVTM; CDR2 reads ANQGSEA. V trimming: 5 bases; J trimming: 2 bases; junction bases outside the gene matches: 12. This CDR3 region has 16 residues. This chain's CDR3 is CSVRKEYRGLNYGYTF. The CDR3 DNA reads TGCAGCGTTCGGAAGGAGTACAGGGGGCTAAACTATGGCTACACCTTC.

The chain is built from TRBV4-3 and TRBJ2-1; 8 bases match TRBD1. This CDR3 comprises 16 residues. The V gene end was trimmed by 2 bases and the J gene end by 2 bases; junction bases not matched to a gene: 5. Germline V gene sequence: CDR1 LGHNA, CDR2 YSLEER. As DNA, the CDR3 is TGCGCCAGCAGCCAACTTACAGGGGGAACCTACAATGAGCAGTTCTTC. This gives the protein CASSQLTGGTYNEQFF.

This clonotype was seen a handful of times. This chain's CDR3 is CASSVDPGTDTQYF. The CDR3 DNA follows: TGTGCCAGCAGCGTAGATCCTGGCACAGATACGCAGTATTTT. The genes are TRBV9 and TRBJ2-3, with no clear D. This CDR3 spans 14 amino acids. The ends were cut back, 0 bases at V and 1 base at J, with 6 bases in the middle. CDR1 SGDLS and CDR2 YYNGEE come from the germline V gene.

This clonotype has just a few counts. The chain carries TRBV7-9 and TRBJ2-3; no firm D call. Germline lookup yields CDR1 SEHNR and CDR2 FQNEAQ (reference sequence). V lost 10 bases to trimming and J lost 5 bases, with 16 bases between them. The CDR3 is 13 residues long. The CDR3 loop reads CAIENYSQDTQYF. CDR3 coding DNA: TGTGCCATCGAGAACTACTCACAAGATACGCAGTATTTT.

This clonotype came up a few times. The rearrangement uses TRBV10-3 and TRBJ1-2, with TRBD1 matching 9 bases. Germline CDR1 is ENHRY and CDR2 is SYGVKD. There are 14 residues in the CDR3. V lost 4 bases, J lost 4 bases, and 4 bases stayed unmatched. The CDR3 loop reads CAISGGQGVYGYTF. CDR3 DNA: TGTGCCATCAGTGGGGGACAGGGCGTCTATGGCTACACCTTC.

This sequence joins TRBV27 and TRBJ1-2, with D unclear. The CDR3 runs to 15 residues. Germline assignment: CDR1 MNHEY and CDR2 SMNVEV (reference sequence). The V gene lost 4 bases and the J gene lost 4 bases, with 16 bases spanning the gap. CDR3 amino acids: CASSSTDGFAYGYTF. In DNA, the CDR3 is TGTGCCAGCAGTTCAACGGACGGCTTTGCCTATGGCTACACCTTC.

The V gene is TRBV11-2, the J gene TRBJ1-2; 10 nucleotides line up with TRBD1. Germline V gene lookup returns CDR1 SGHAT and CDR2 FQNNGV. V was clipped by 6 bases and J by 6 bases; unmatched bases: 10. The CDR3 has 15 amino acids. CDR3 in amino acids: CASSPDRGRTDGYTF. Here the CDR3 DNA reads TGTGCCAGCAGTCCAGACAGGGGGCGTACGGATGGCTACACCTTC.

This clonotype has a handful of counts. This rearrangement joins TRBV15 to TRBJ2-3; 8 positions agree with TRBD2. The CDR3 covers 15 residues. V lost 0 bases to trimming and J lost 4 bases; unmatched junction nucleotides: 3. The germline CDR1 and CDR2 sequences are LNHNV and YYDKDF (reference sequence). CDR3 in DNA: TGTGCCACCAGCAGAGAAGCGGGGGTGTCAGATACGCAGTATTTT. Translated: CATSREAGVSDTQYF.

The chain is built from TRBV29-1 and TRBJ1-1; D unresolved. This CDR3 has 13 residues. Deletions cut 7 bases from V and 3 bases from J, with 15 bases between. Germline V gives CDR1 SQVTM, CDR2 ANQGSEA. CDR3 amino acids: CSARYGEHTEAFF. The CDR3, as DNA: TGCAGCGCCAGGTATGGGGAGCACACTGAAGCTTTCTTT. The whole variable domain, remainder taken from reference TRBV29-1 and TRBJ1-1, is SAVISQKPSRDICQRGTSLTIQCQVDSQVTMMFWYRQQPGQSLTLIATANQGSEATYESGFVIDKFPISRPNLTFSTLTVSNMSPEDSSIYLCSARYGEHTEAFFGQGTRLTVV.

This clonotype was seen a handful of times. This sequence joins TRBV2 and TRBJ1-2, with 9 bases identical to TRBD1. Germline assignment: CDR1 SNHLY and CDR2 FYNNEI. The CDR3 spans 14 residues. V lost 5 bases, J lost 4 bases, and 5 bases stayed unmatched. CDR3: CASSPGQGTYGYTF. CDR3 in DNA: TGTGCCAGCAGTCCGGGACAGGGTACCTATGGCTACACCTTC.